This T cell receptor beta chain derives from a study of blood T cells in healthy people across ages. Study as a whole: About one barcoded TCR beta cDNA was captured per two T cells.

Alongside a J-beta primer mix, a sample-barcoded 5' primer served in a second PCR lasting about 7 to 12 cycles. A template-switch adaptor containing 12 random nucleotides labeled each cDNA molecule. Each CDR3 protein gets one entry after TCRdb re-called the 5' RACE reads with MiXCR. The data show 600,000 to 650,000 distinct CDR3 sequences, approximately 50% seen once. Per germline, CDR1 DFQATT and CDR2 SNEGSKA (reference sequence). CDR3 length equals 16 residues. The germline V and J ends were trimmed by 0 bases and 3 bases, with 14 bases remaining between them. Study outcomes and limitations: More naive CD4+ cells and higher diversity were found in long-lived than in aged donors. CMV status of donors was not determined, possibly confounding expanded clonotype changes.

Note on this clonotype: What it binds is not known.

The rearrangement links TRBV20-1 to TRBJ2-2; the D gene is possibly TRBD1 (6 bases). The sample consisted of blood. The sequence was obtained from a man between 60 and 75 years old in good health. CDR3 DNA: TGCAGTGCTAGAGATCATGGGGGCCCGCACACCGGGGAGCTGTTTTTT. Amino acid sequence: CSARDHGGPHTGELFF.